This TCR beta chain was documented in a study of identical twins. CDR3 length: 13 residues. CDR1 and CDR2 from the germline V gene are MNHEY and SMNVEV (reference sequence). Trimming pared 1 base from V and 4 bases from J, leaving 6 bases between. This clonotype was detected ten times or more. TCRdb re-called the 5' RACE reads through MiXCR, storing one row per CDR3 protein. Of 200,000 to 300,000 distinct CDR3 sequences listed, 7.5% are singletons. The same sample was also used in a study of yellow fever vaccine responses in identical twins.

The chain has TRBV27 and TRBJ2-3, with no clear D. The sequencing sample was made of CD8+ T cells sorted from blood. This TCR was recovered from a woman between 18 and 29 years old in good health. The CDR3 DNA follows: TGTGCCAGCAGTTTATTCGAGTCAGATACGCAGTATTTT. Its translation is CASSLFESDTQYF.